These 3 T cell receptor beta chains were sequenced from one sample in a study of siplizumab effects on memory and regulatory T cells. Assay used: immunoSEQ multiplex PCR; TCRdb lists only in-frame clones, some missing. Of fewer than 60,000 clones listed, roughly 93% were seen once; the top ten hold roughly 15%. The sequenced material came from CD8+ T cells sorted from blood. These receptors originate from a human donor in good health.

The V gene is TRBV27, the J gene TRBJ1-2; 7 bases are a match to TRBD1. V was pared by 0 bases and J by 5 bases, with 6 bases of the junction left unmatched. CDR1 is MNHEY and CDR2 is SMNVEV in the germline V gene (reference sequence). The CDR3 contains 15 residues. CDR3 sequence (DNA): TGTGCCAGCAGTTTATCCCGCCGGGACAGATATGGCTACACCTTC. Translation gives CASSLSRRDRYGYTF.

CDR3 bases: TGCGCCAGCAGCTTAACGCGGGAGTTCGATTATACACTGAACAATGAGCAGTTCTTC. This sequence encodes CASSLTREFDYTLNNEQFF. The chain links TRBV5-1 to TRBJ2-1, with 7 bases identical to TRBD2. Germline assignment: CDR1 SGHRS and CDR2 YFSETQ. V was clipped by 2 bases and J by 5 bases; unmatched bases: 19. The CDR3 totals 19 residues.

V usage is TRBV5-1 and J usage is TRBJ2-1; 9 bases are shared with TRBD2. CDR1 and CDR2 from the germline V gene are SGHRS and YFSETQ. Germline trimming cut 1 base from V and 6 bases from J; bases unmatched to any gene: 8. The CDR3 spans 16 residues. The CDR3 protein is CASSLYLAGLLNEQFF. CDR3 DNA sequence: TGCGCCAGCAGCTTGTATCTAGCGGGGCTCCTCAATGAGCAGTTCTTC.